The T cell receptor (beta chain) described here comes from a study of cytomegalovirus exposure and HLA in healthy donors. General study points: Diagnosis of cytomegalovirus status made by the classifier reportedly showed high specificity and sensitivity.

Between the trimmed V and J ends, which lost 1 base and 9 bases, there was a span of 9 bases. Germline V gives CDR1 SGHTA, CDR2 FQGNSA. The CDR3 is 13 residues long. Points on this clone: What it binds is unknown.

Produced via immunoSEQ multiplex PCR; TCRdb's table is partial and in-frame only. The profile shows about 140,000 clones, 85% to 95% of them singletons. The TCR comes from a man between 18 and 29 years old in good health and CMV-seropositive. The chain links TRBV7-2 to TRBJ2-2; D perhaps matches TRBD2 (5 bases). Sequenced: PBMCs. For the CDR3, the DNA is TGTGCCAGCAGCTTAGGGCGGGCACGGGAGCTGTTTTTT. This translates into CASSLGRARELFF.